This T cell receptor beta chain was identified in a study of T-cell reconstitution after alpha-beta-depleted transplantation in children. In germline, CDR1 is SGHRS, CDR2 YFSETQ. The CDR3 covers 13 residues. V dropped 5 bases and J dropped 1 base, with 6 bases sitting between them. To note about this clonotype: Its matching antigen is unknown.

Study-level results: Hyperexpanded clones declined; after one year, newly produced T cells mostly supplied diversity. As was reported, about two months after transplant, alpha-beta T cells came from several hundred expanded graft clones. In some patients, recipient T cells and intrathymic progenitors surviving conditioning explained high day-60 diversity.

Preparation of the TCRbeta library involved a method that used unique molecular identifiers. TCRdb re-derived calls from the PCR reads in MiXCR, one entry per CDR3 protein. The sample consists of 65,000 to 85,000 distinct CDR3 sequences, roughly a tenth of them appearing once. The source was PBMCs, collected before TCRalphabeta/CD19-depleted stem cell transplant. This TCR was sampled from a boy younger than 18 with acute myeloid leukemia, due to receive a stem cell transplant. J is TRBJ2-2 and V is TRBV5-1, with no clear D. The CDR3 region is CASRVGNTGELFF. The CDR3 DNA follows: TGCGCCAGCAGGGTAGGGAACACCGGGGAGCTGTTTTTT.